This entry lists 32 T cell receptor beta chains sequenced from one sample in a study of T cells after yellow fever vaccination. TCRdb recomputed calls from the 5' RACE reads with MiXCR, one row per CDR3 protein. The data contain about 340,000 distinct CDR3 sequences, 3% to 4.5% of them singletons. The input for sequencing was PBMCs, taken 5 days after the yellow fever booster vaccination. These TCRs come from a young man who received the YFV17D yellow fever vaccine.

The CDR3 is CASSPLAGMNTGELFF. In nucleotides, the CDR3 is TGTGCCAGCTCACCTCTAGCGGGGATGAACACCGGGGAGCTGTTTTTT. The genes are TRBV18 and TRBJ2-2, with TRBD2 matching 9 bases. Germline values: CDR1 KGHSH, CDR2 LQKENI. The CDR3 has 16 residues. J gave up 1 base and V 3 bases, and 3 bases lay outside the gene matches.

This clonotype was found many times. The chain joins TRBV7-2 to TRBJ1-6; 8 bases fit TRBD1. The CDR3 consists of 12 residues. Germline values: CDR1 SGHTA, CDR2 FQGNSA. V shed 5 bases, J shed 12 bases, and the junction held 3 bases outside the gene matches. The CDR3 here is CASSGQGGPLHF. The CDR3 DNA is TGTGCCAGCAGCGGACAGGGCGGACCCCTCCACTTT.

This sequence joins TRBV7-9 and TRBJ1-1; unclear D gene. There are 13 residues in the CDR3. From germline, CDR1 is SEHNR and CDR2 FQNEAQ (reference sequence). Trimming stripped 5 bases from V and 1 base from J, with 8 bases between. The CDR3 coding sequence is TGTGCCAGCAGCGTTACCGAGAACACTGAAGCTTTCTTT. Translated, it gives CASSVTENTEAFF.

The table lists this clonotype with a few counts. The V call is TRBV20-1, the J call TRBJ2-1; 10 bases align to TRBD1. CDR1 and CDR2 from the germline V gene are DFQATT and SNEGSKA (reference sequence). The CDR3 runs to 15 residues. V was pared by 6 bases and J by 6 bases, with 11 bases of the junction left unmatched. CDR3 sequence (DNA): TGCAGTGCCCAGTCCGGGACAGGGGTCGTCAATGAGCAGTTCTTC. Protein product: CSAQSGTGVVNEQFF.

This clonotype showed up just a few times. The chain recombines TRBV6-6 with TRBJ1-3; D not resolved. The germline CDR1 and CDR2 sequences are MNHNY and SVGAGI (reference sequence). V was pared by 0 bases and J by 6 bases, with 12 bases between. The CDR3 covers 15 residues. CDR3 sequence reads: CASSYSSQWANTIYF. The CDR3, as DNA: TGTGCCAGCAGTTACTCGTCCCAGTGGGCAAACACCATATATTTT.

Many counts were recorded for this clonotype. V usage is TRBV5-1 and J usage is TRBJ2-1; 9 nucleotides match TRBD2. The CDR3 contains 19 residues. With V trimmed by 5 bases and J by 4 bases, 19 bases remained unmatched. Germline-derived CDR1 and CDR2 are SGHRS and YFSETQ. This chain's CDR3 is CASRPLPGRGGRPYNEQFF. CDR3 coding DNA: TGCGCCAGCAGACCTCTCCCGGGGCGGGGGGGCCGCCCGTACAATGAGCAGTTCTTC.

The V gene is TRBV2, the J gene TRBJ1-2; no reliable D call. This CDR3 contains 15 residues. V was cut by 7 bases and J by 4 bases, with 19 bases left in between. The V gene's germline CDR1 is SNHLY and CDR2 FYNNEI. CDR3 in DNA: TGTGCCAGCACCCTCGGTCGGACGGAGGGCTATGGCTACACCTTC. This codes for CASTLGRTEGYGYTF.

In this sample, this clonotype turned up many times. The chain combines TRBV19 with TRBJ1-1, with 9 bases identical to TRBD1. Per germline, CDR1 LNHDA and CDR2 SQIVND (reference sequence). The CDR3 totals 15 residues. The trim removed 6 bases at V and 1 base at J, leaving 6 bases unmatched. CDR3: CASSRPDRGNTEAFF. The CDR3 nucleotides are TGTGCCAGTAGCAGACCGGACAGGGGGAACACTGAAGCTTTCTTT.

This clonotype was seen a few times. The V gene is TRBV29-1, the J gene TRBJ1-4; no clear D. Trimming stripped 3 bases from V and 7 bases from J, with 12 bases between. CDR1 SQVTM and CDR2 ANQGSEA come from the germline V gene. The length of the CDR3 is 13 residues. CDR3 coding DNA: TGCAGCGTTGATACCGGGTGGAGTGAAAAACTGTTTTTT. Its protein is CSVDTGWSEKLFF.

Notes on this clonotype: A much larger clonotype is one base distant, so this may be a read error. This chain uses TRBV14 with TRBJ2-1; unclear D gene. CDR1 and CDR2 from the germline V gene are SGHDN and FVKESK. CDR3 length: 13 amino acids. Written as DNA, the CDR3 is TGTGCCAGCAGCCGTACCGGCTACAATGAGGAGTTCTTC. Its translation is CASSRTGYNEEFF. Using reference TRBV14 and TRBJ2-1 for the parts outside the CDR3, the full variable domain is EAGVTQFPSHSVIEKGQTVTLRCDPISGHDNLYWYRRVMGKEIKFLLHFVKESKQDESGMPNNRFLAERTGGTYSTLKVQPAELEDSGVYFCASSRTGYNEEFFGPGTRLTVL.

This clonotype was seen repeatedly, ten times or more. This chain links TRBV28 with TRBJ1-1; D perhaps matches TRBD1 (6 bases). Trimming took off 8 bases at V and 0 bases at J, with 13 bases between the two ends. Germline-derived CDR1 and CDR2 are MDHEN and SYDVKM. The CDR3 runs 14 residues. CDR3 in amino acids: CASRAGTMNTEAFF. CDR3 in DNA: TGTGCCAGCCGCGCCGGGACAATGAACACTGAAGCTTTCTTT. Full variable domain (remainder filled in from reference TRBV28 and TRBJ1-1): DVKVTQSSRYLVKRTGEKVFLECVQDMDHENMFWYRQDPGLGLRLIYFSYDVKMKEKGDIPEGYSVSREKKERFSLILESASTNQTSMYLCASRAGTMNTEAFFGQGTRLTVV.

The chain uses TRBV14 and TRBJ1-2; a weak D match, TRBD1 (6 bases). CDR3 length: 14 residues. CDR1 and CDR2 (germline): SGHDN, FVKESK. V was pared by 0 bases and J by 7 bases, with 12 bases between. CDR3 protein: CASSQDWGLGGYTF. The CDR3 DNA reads TGTGCCAGCAGCCAAGATTGGGGGCTGGGTGGCTACACCTTC.

In this sample, this clonotype turned up a few times. The genes are TRBV19 and TRBJ1-5; a weak D match, TRBD1 (5 bases). The CDR3 runs to 17 residues. The germline CDR1 and CDR2 sequences are LNHDA and SQIVND (reference sequence). V lost 6 bases and J 0 bases, leaving 18 bases between the germline ends. CDR3 residues: CASRLAGIRDSNQPQHF. The CDR3 coding sequence is TGTGCCAGTAGACTGGCAGGGATTAGGGATAGCAATCAGCCCCAGCATTTT.

The rearrangement joins TRBV11-2 to TRBJ1-4; D not certain. Germline CDR1 reads SGHAT; CDR2 reads FQNNGV. CDR3 length equals 14 residues. V was clipped by 3 bases and J by 8 bases, with 13 bases between them. The CDR3 loop is CASSFLAREEKLFF. The DNA of the CDR3 is TGTGCCAGCAGCTTTCTCGCAAGGGAAGAAAAACTGTTTTTT.

In this sample, this clonotype turned up many times. The CDR3 spells CASSLEPYQYEQFF. CDR3 DNA sequence: TGTGCCAGCAGCTTAGAACCCTATCAGTATGAGCAGTTCTTC. The chain recombines TRBV7-9 with TRBJ2-1, with no clear D. There are 14 residues in the CDR3. The V gene's germline CDR1 is SEHNR and CDR2 FQNEAQ (reference sequence). Deletions cut 1 base from V and 8 bases from J, with 12 bases between.

This clonotype was counted a few times. The chain combines TRBV20-1 with TRBJ1-5; D possibly corresponds to TRBD1 (6 bases). Germline assignment: CDR1 DFQATT and CDR2 SNEGSKA (reference sequence). This CDR3 region has 16 residues. V was clipped by 3 bases and J by 0 bases, with 15 bases between them. The CDR3 sequence: CSARIGQGFSNQPQHF. The CDR3 DNA follows: TGCAGTGCTAGGATAGGGCAGGGGTTTAGCAATCAGCCCCAGCATTTT.

The sample holds a few counts of this clonotype. The gene calls are TRBV6-1 and TRBJ2-3; tentatively, D is TRBD1 (6 bases). V was pared by 4 bases and J by 4 bases, with 15 bases between. The germline V gene has CDR1 MNHNS and CDR2 SASEGT. This CDR3 is built from 15 residues. Here the CDR3 DNA reads TGTGCCAGCAGTGTCTTTCAGGGGTTGGCAGATACGCAGTATTTT. It specifies CASSVFQGLADTQYF.

The chain uses TRBV7-3 and TRBJ1-4, with 10 bases matching TRBD1. The CDR3 sequence is 18 residues long. Looked up from germline, CDR1 is SGHTA and CDR2 is FQGTGA. V shed 3 bases and J 7 bases; nucleotides not matched to a gene: 14. The CDR3 DNA reads as TGTGCCAGCAGCTTTGGCGGGACAGGGGTTCCGCCTGGTGAAAAACTGTTTTTT. As protein: CASSFGGTGVPPGEKLFF.

This clonotype has a handful of counts. The chain joins TRBV14 to TRBJ1-4; D is possibly TRBD1 (5 bases). Germline V gene data show CDR1 as SGHDN and CDR2 as FVKESK. V lost 5 bases and J lost 0, with 19 bases in between. The CDR3 sequence is 18 residues long. The CDR3 DNA follows: TGTGCCAGCAGCTCTCGCCGACTAGGGGCCACAACTAATGAAAAACTGTTTTTT. This translates into CASSSRRLGATTNEKLFF.

This clonotype was recorded many times. The V gene is TRBV29-1, the J gene TRBJ2-7; D is unclear. The CDR3 is 11 amino acids. V shed 2 bases and J shed 4 bases, with 6 bases lying between them. CDR1 SQVTM and CDR2 ANQGSEA come from the germline V gene. The chain's CDR3 is CSVERDYEQYF. The CDR3 DNA is TGCAGCGTTGAAAGGGATTACGAGCAGTACTTC.

The sample holds a few counts of this clonotype. The V gene is TRBV5-1, the J gene TRBJ2-2; 10 bases line up with TRBD1. The length of the CDR3 is 18 residues. Trimming removed 5 bases from V and 3 bases from J; junction bases left unmatched: 13. Germline loops: CDR1 SGHRS, CDR2 YFSETQ. The CDR3 DNA reads TGCGCCAGCAGTAAGACAGACAGGGGGCGGCGGGACACCGGGGAGCTGTTTTTT. Translating gives CASSKTDRGRRDTGELFF.

With regard to this clonotype: One end of the junction does not line up with germline, which may come from a read error. The chain is built from TRBV5-1 and TRBJ2-5, with a possible D match to TRBD2 (6 bases). The germline V gene encodes CDR1 SGHRS and CDR2 YFSETQ. This CDR3 contains 13 residues. The CDR3 region is CVSTGDPQETQYF. The DNA for the CDR3 is TGCGTCAGCACGGGGGATCCCCAAGAGACCCAGTACTTC.

This clonotype showed up many times. The chain has TRBV6-5 and TRBJ2-2, with D tentatively TRBD2 (5 bases). Germline CDR1 and CDR2: MNHEY and SVGAGI. The CDR3 runs to 13 residues. Trimming took off 5 bases at V and 7 bases at J, with 11 bases between the two ends. CDR3: CASSPGLHGELFF. CDR3 coding DNA: TGTGCCAGCAGTCCCGGACTTCACGGGGAGCTGTTTTTT.

This clonotype was observed many times. The chain uses TRBV4-3 and TRBJ2-3; TRBD2 agrees at 10 bases. The germline CDR1 and CDR2 sequences are LGHNA and YSLEER. There are 17 residues in the CDR3. V shed 3 bases, J shed 2 bases, and the junction held 8 bases outside the gene matches. The CDR3 DNA reads as TGCGCCAGCAGCCAGGATGCGACTAGCGGGTTCACAGATACGCAGTATTTT. Translating it yields CASSQDATSGFTDTQYF.

This clonotype was counted many times. The V call is TRBV7-3, the J call TRBJ2-3, with D tentatively TRBD2 (6 bases). The CDR3 extends over 14 amino acids. Germline CDR1 and CDR2: SGHTA and FQGTGA. The V and J ends lost 3 bases and 1 base respectively, with 8 bases between them. CDR3 residues: CASSLPGGTDTQYF. CDR3 DNA sequence: TGTGCCAGCAGCTTGCCGGGGGGCACAGATACGCAGTATTTT.

The chain links TRBV7-9 to TRBJ1-1; TRBD1 matches at 9 bases. This CDR3 region has 12 residues. Germline CDR1 and CDR2: SEHNR and FQNEAQ (reference sequence). The junction had 4 bases not matched to a gene; V was cut back by 6 bases and J by 8 bases. CDR3 coding DNA: TGTGCCAGCAGAAGCACAGGGGGCGAAGCTTTCTTT. Translation gives CASRSTGGEAFF.

This clonotype was recorded a few times. The rearrangement links TRBV6-2 or TRBV6-3 to TRBJ2-5; D is undetermined. In germline, CDR1 is MNHEY, CDR2 SVGEGT. Trimming took 3 bases from V and 4 from J, leaving 12 bases between them. The CDR3 length is 14 residues. The CDR3 protein is CASSYTGVGETQYF. In nucleotides, the CDR3 is TGTGCCAGCAGTTATACTGGGGTGGGAGAGACCCAGTACTTC.

This clonotype was observed a few times. The chain joins TRBV12-3 or TRBV12-4 to TRBJ2-1; 14 nucleotides match TRBD2. Trimming cost V 5 bases and J 0 bases; bases outside gene matches: 3. The CDR3 sequence is 17 residues long. CDR3 sequence: CASSRLAGGSSYNEQFF. The CDR3 DNA follows: TGTGCCAGCAGTCGACTAGCGGGGGGGAGCTCCTACAATGAGCAGTTCTTC.

V gene TRBV18 combines with J gene TRBJ1-2, with D tentatively TRBD1 (5 bases). The CDR3 covers 15 residues. Germline CDR1 reads KGHSH; CDR2 reads LQKENI. With 3 bases removed from V and 4 bases from J, the gap between germline ends came to 15 bases. The CDR3, as DNA: TGTGCCAGCTCACCGGGCGGGGGGTCCTTCTATGGCTACACCTTC. This encodes CASSPGGGSFYGYTF.

The rearrangement links TRBV7-2 to TRBJ2-1; 10 bases fit TRBD1. V lost 10 bases and J lost 4; bases outside the gene matches: 10. Per germline, CDR1 SGHTA and CDR2 FQGNSA. CDR3 length: 15 residues. CDR3 bases: TGTGCCACCGATCCGACAGGGGGCTCTTACAATGAGCAGTTCTTC. Its translation is CATDPTGGSYNEQFF.

In its sample, this clonotype was seen many times. The CDR3 region has the DNA TGTGCCAGCTGGGGACGCCCCACAGATACGCAGTATTTT. Encoded protein: CASWGRPTDTQYF. This sequence joins TRBV28 and TRBJ2-3, with D tentatively TRBD1 or TRBD2 (5 bases each). This CDR3 contains 13 residues. Trimming removed 8 bases from V and 2 bases from J, with 11 bases in between. Germline V gives CDR1 MDHEN, CDR2 SYDVKM.

The V call is TRBV13, the J call TRBJ1-1; D remains ambiguous. This CDR3 contains 14 residues. Germline CDR1 is PRHDT and CDR2 is FYEKMQ (reference sequence). V lost 6 bases, J lost 13 bases, and 24 bases lay in between. The CDR3 reads CASREVLMRRVDFF. Here the CDR3 DNA reads TGTGCCAGCAGAGAAGTCCTAATGAGGAGGGTCGATTTCTTT.